Included here is one TCR beta chain sequence, with context. TCRdb's copy holds only in-frame clones and misses some; the assay was immunoSEQ multiplex PCR. Here the sample spans more than 60,000 clones, about 90% being singletons. The data were obtained in a study of blood T cell repertoires in COVID-19. Across the whole study: Samples representing acute and convalescent COVID-19 were sourced from the United States, Italy and Spain.

The CDR3 has 16 residues. Germline loops: CDR1 MNHNY, CDR2 SVGAGI (reference sequence). V trimming: 4 bases; J trimming: 7 bases; junction bases outside the gene matches: 11. The clonotype was recovered from a human donor in a cohort sampled during active COVID-19. Sequencing input: peripheral blood. The chain combines TRBV6-6 with TRBJ2-7, with TRBD2 matching over 12 bases. CDR3 amino acids: CASSLGTSGPFWEQYF. The CDR3 DNA reads as TGTGCCAGCAGTTTAGGGACTAGCGGGCCCTTTTGGGAGCAGTACTTC.